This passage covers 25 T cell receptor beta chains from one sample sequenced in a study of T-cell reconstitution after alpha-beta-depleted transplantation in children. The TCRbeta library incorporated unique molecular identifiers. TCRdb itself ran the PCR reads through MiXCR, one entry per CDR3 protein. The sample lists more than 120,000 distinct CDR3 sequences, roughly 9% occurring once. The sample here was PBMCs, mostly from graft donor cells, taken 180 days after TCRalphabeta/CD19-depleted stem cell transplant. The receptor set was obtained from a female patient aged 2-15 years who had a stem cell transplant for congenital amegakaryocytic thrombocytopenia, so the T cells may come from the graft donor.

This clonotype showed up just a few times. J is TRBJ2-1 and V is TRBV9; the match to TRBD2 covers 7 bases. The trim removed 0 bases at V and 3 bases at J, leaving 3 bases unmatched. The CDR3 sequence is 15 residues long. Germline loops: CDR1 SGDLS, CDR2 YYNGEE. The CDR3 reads CASSVEGGGYNEQFF. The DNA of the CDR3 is TGTGCCAGCAGCGTAGAGGGCGGGGGCTACAATGAGCAGTTCTTC.

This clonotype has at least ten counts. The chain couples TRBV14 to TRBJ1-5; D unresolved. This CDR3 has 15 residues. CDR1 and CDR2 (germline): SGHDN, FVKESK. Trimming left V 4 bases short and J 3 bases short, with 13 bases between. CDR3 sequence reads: CASSPPKIANQPQHF. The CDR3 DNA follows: TGTGCCAGCAGCCCCCCAAAGATTGCCAATCAGCCCCAGCATTTT.

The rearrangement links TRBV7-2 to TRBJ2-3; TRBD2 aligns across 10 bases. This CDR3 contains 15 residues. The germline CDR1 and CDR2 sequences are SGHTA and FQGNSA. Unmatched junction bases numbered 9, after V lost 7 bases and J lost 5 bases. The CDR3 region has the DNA TGTGCCAGCACCATTAGCGGGAGGCCGAAAGATACGCAGTATTTT. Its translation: CASTISGRPKDTQYF. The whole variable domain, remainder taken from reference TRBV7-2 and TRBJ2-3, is GAGVSQSPSNKVTEKGKDVELRCDPISGHTALYWYRQSLGQGLEFLIYFQGNSAPDKSGLPSDRFSAERTGGSVSTLTIQRTQQEDSAVYLCASTISGRPKDTQYFGPGTRLTVL.

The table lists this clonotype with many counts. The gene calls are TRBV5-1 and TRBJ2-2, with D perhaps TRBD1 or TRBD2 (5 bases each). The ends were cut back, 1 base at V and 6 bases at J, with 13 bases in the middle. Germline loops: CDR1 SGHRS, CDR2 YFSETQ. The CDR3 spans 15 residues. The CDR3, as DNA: TGCGCCAGCAGCTTGTTTGGGGACGATCCCGGGGAGCTGTTTTTT. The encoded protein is CASSLFGDDPGELFF. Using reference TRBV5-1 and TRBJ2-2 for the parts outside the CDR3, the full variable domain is KAGVTQTPRYLIKTRGQQVTLSCSPISGHRSVSWYQQTPGQGLQFLFEYFSETQRNKGNFPGRFSGRQFSNSRSEMNVSTLELGDSALYLCASSLFGDDPGELFFGEGSRLTVL.

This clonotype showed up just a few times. CDR3 sequence: CAPERGRENTGELFF. CDR3 in DNA: TGTGCCCCTGAAAGGGGCAGGGAGAACACCGGGGAGCTGTTTTTT. J is TRBJ2-2 and V is TRBV24-1; maybe TRBD1 (5 bases). Germline values: CDR1 KGHDR, CDR2 SFDVKD. V shed 12 bases and J shed 1 base, with 17 bases lying between them. This CDR3 has 15 amino acids.

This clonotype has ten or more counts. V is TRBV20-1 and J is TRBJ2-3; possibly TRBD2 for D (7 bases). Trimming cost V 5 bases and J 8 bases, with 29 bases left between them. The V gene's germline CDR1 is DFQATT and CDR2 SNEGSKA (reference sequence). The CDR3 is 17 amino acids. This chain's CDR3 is CSALGRTRGGHGGTQYF. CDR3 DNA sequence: TGCAGTGCTCTAGGTAGAACTCGCGGGGGCCATGGAGGTACGCAGTATTTT.

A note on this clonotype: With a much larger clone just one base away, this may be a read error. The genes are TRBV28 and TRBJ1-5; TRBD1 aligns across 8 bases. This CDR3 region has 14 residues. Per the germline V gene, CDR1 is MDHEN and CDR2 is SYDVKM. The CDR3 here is CAGRYRGEKRPQHF. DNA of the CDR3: TGTGCCGGCAGATACAGGGGGGAAAAGCGGCCCCAGCATTTT.

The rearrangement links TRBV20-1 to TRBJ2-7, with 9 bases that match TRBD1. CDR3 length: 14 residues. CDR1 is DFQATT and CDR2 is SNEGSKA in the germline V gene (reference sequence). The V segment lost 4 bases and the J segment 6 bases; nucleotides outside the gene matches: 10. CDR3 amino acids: CSATSPGTGIEQYF. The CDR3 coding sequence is TGCAGTGCTACGAGTCCCGGGACAGGGATCGAGCAGTACTTC.

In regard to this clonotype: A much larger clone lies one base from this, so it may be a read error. As DNA, the CDR3 is TGCAGTGCTGGGAACAGGGCCTCCACAGATACGCAGTATTTT. Amino acid sequence: CSAGNRASTDTQYF. The V gene is TRBV20-1, the J gene TRBJ2-3, with D possibly TRBD1 on 6 matching bases. V lost 5 bases and J lost 2, with 14 bases in between. The CDR3 is 14 residues long. Germline V gene sequence: CDR1 DFQATT, CDR2 SNEGSKA (reference sequence).

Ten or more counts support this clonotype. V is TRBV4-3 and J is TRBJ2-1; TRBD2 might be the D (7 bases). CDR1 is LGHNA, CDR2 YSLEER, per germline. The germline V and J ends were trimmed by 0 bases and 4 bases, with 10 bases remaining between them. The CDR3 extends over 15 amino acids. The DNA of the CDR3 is TGCGCCAGCAGCCAAGATAAGGGGGGGTACAATGAGCAGTTCTTC. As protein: CASSQDKGGYNEQFF.

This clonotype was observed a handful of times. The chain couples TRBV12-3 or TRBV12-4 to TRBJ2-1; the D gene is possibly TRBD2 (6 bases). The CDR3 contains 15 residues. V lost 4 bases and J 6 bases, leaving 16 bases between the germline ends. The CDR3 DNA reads TGTGCCAGCAGTTCCCCCCCGTTGGGGGGCAATGAGCAGTTCTTC. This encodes CASSSPPLGGNEQFF.

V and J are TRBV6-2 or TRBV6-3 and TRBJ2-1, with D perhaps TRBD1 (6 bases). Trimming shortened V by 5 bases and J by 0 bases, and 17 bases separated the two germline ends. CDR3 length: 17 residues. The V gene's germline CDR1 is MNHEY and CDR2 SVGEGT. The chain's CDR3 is CASSLTGPHSSYNEQFF. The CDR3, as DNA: TGTGCCAGCAGTCTTACAGGGCCCCACAGCTCCTACAATGAGCAGTTCTTC.

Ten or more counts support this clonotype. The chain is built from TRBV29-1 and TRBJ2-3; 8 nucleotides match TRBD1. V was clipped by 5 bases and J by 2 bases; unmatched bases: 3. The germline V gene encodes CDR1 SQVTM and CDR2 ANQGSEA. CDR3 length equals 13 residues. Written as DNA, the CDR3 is TGCAGCGTTTTGGGACAGGCCACAGATACGCAGTATTTT. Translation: CSVLGQATDTQYF.

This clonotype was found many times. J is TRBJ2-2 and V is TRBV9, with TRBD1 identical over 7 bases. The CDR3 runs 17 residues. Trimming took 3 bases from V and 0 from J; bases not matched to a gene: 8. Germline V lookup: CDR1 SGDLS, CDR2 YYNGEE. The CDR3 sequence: CASSDYRGLANTGELFF. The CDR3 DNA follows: TGTGCCAGCAGCGACTACAGGGGCCTAGCGAACACCGGGGAGCTGTTTTTT.

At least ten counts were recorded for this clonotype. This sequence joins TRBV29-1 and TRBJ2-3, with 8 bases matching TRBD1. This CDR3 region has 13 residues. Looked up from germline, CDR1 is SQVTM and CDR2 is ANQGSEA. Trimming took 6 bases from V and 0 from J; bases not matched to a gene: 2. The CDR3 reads CSVDRGSTDTQYF. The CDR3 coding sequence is TGCAGCGTCGACAGGGGAAGCACAGATACGCAGTATTTT.

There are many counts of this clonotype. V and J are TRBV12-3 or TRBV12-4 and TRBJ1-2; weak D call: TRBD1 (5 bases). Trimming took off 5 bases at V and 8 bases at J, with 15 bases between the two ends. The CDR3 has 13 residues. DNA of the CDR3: TGTGCCAGCAGTATACGCCAGGGAAGCGGCTACACCTTC. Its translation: CASSIRQGSGYTF.

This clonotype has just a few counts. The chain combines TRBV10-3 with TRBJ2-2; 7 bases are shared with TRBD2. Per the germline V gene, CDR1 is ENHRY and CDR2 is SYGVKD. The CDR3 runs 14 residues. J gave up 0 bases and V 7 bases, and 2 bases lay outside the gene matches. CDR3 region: CAIKGLTNTGELFF. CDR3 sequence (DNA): TGTGCCATCAAGGGACTAACGAACACCGGGGAGCTGTTTTTT.

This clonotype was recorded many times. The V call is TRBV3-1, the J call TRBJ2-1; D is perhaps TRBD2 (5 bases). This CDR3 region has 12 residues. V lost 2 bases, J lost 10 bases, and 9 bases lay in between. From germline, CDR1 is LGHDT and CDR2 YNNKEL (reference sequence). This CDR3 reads CASSQRGKEQFF. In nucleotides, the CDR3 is TGTGCCAGCAGCCAACGGGGAAAGGAGCAGTTCTTC.

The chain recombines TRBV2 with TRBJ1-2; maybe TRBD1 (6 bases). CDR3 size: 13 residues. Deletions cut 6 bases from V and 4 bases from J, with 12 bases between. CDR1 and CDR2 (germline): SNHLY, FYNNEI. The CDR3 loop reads CASRSGQAYGYTF. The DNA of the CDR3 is TGTGCCAGCAGGTCGGGACAAGCCTATGGCTACACCTTC.

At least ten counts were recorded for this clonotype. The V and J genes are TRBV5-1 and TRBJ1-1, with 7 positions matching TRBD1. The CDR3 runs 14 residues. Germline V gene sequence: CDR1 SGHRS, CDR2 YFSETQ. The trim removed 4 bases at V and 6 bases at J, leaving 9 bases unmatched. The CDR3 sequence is CASSVGTAHAEAFF. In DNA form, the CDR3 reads TGCGCCAGCAGCGTTGGGACAGCCCACGCTGAAGCTTTCTTT.

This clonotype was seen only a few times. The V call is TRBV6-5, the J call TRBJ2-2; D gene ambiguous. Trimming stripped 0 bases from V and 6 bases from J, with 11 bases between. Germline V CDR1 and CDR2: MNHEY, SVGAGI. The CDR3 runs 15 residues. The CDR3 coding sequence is TGTGCCAGCAGTTACTCCCCCCGGTTCGCCGGGGAGCTGTTTTTT. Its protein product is CASSYSPRFAGELFF.

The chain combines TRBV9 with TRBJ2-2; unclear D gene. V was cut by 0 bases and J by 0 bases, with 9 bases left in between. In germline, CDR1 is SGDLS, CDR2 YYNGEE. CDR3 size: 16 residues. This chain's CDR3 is CASSVGSVANTGELFF. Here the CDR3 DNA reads TGTGCCAGCAGCGTAGGGTCTGTCGCGAACACCGGGGAGCTGTTTTTT.

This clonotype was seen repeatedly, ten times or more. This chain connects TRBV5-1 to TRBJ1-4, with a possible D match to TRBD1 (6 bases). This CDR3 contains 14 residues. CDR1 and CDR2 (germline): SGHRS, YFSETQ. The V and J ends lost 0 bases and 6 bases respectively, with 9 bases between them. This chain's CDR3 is CASSLDRVDEKLFF. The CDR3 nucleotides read TGCGCCAGCAGCTTGGACAGGGTGGATGAAAAACTGTTTTTT. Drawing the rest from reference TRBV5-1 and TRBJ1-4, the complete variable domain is KAGVTQTPRYLIKTRGQQVTLSCSPISGHRSVSWYQQTPGQGLQFLFEYFSETQRNKGNFPGRFSGRQFSNSRSEMNVSTLELGDSALYLCASSLDRVDEKLFFGSGTQLSVL.

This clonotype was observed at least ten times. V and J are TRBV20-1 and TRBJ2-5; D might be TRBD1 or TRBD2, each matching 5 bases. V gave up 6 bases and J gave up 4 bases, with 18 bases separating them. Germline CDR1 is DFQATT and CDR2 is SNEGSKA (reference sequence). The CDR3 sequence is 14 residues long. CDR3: CSALEGRARETQYF. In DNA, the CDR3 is TGCAGTGCCTTAGAGGGGCGAGCCAGAGAGACCCAGTACTTC.

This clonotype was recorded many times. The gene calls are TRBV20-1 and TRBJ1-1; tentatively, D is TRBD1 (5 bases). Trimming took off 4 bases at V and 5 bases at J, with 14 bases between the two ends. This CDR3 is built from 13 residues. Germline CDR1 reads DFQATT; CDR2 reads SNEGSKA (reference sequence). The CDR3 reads CSAIRGGTTEAFF. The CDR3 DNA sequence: TGCAGTGCTATCCGCGGGGGGACGACTGAAGCTTTCTTT.